This T cell receptor beta chain was recorded in a study of CD8 T cells in ankylosing spondylitis. Points from the study as a whole: Relatively scarce in peripheral blood, disease-linked clones were CD8+. Among TCR beta sequences, a motif of several highly homologous variants appeared characteristic of ankylosing spondylitis blood.

Each TCR beta library was made by quantitative 5'-RACE that incorporated molecular barcodes. A single record per CDR3 protein comes from TCRdb applying MiXCR to the 5' RACE reads. The profile covers about 240,000 distinct CDR3 sequences, with around 9.1% appearing a single time and 6.8% taken by the ten largest. This clonotype was counted at least ten times. Antigen unknown. The CDR3 totals 15 residues. V lost 6 bases, J lost 2 bases, and 7 bases stayed unmatched. The sequenced material came from blood, either unsorted or a sorted T cell fraction (not recorded which). The gene calls are TRBV12-3 or TRBV12-4 and TRBJ2-3, with TRBD1 matching over 8 bases. The receptor was isolated from a male donor with ankylosing spondylitis or in good health (not recorded which). CDR3 sequence: CASSTNRGNTDTQYF. As DNA, the CDR3 is TGTGCCAGCAGCACTAACAGGGGGAACACAGATACGCAGTATTTT.